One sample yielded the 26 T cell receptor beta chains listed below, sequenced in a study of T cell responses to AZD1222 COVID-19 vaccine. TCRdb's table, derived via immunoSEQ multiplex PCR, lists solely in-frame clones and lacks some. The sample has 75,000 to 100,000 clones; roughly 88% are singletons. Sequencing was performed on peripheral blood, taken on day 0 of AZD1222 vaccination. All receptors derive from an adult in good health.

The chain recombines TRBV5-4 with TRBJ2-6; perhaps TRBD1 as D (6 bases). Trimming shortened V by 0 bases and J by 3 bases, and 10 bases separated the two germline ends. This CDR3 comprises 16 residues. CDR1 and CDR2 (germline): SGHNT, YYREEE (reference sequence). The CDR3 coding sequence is TGTGCCAGCAGCTTGGGGGGGACAAATGGGGCCAACGTCCTGACTTTC. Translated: CASSLGGTNGANVLTF.

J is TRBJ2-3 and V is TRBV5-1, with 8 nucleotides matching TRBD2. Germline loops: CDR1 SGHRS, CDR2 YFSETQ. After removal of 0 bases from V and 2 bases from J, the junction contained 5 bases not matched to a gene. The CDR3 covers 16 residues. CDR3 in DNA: TGCGCCAGCAGCTTGGTCCAGCGGGGGCTCACAGATACGCAGTATTTT. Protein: CASSLVQRGLTDTQYF.

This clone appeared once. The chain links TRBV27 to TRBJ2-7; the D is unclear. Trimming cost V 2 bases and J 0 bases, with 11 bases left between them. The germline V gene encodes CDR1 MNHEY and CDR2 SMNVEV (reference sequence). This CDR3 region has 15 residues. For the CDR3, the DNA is TGTGCCAGCAGTTTAAATCGTGGCCGCTCCTACGAGCAGTACTTC. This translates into CASSLNRGRSYEQYF.

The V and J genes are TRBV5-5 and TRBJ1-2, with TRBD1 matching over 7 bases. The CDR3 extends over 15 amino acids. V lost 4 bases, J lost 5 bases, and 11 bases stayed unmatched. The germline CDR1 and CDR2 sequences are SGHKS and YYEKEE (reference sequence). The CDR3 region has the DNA TGTGCCAGCAGCCCACAGGGAACAGGGGAATATGGCTACACCTTC. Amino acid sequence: CASSPQGTGEYGYTF.

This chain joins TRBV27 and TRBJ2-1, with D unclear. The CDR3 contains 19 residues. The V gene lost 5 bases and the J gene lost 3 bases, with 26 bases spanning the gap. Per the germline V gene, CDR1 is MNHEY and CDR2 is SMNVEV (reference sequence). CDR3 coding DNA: TGTGCCAGCAGTCACAACATACTACCACAGTTTTACTTCTACAATGAGCAGTTCTTC. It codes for CASSHNILPQFYFYNEQFF.

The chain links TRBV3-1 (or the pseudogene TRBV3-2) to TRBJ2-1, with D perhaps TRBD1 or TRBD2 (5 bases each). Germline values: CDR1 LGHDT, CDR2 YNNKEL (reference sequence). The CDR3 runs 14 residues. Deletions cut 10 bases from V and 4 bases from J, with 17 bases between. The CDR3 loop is CATSRIEGYNEQFF. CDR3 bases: TGTGCCACCTCGAGGATAGAGGGGTACAATGAGCAGTTCTTC.

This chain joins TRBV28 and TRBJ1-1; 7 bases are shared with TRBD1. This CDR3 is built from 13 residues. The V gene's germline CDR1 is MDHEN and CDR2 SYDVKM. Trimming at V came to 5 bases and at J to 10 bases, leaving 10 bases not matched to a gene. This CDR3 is CASSNHAGGRAFF. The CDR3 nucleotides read TGTGCCAGCAGTAATCACGCAGGGGGGCGAGCTTTCTTT.

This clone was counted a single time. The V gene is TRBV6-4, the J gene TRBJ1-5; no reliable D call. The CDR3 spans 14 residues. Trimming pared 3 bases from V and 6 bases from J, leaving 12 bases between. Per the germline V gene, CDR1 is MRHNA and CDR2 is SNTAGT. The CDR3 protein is CASSEWARGQPQHF. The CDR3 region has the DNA TGTGCCAGCAGTGAGTGGGCCCGAGGTCAGCCCCAGCATTTT.

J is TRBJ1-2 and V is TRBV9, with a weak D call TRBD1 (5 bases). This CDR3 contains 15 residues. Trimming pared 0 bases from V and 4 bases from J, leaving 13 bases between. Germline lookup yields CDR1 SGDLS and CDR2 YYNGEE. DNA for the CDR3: TGTGCCAGCAGCGTAGGGGACGGGGCCACCTATGGCTACACCTTC. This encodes CASSVGDGATYGYTF. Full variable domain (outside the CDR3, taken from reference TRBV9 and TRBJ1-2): DSGVTQTPKHLITATGQRVTLRCSPRSGDLSVYWYQQSLDQGLQFLIQYYNGEERAKGNILERFSAQQFPDLHSELNLSSLELGDSALYFCASSVGDGATYGYTFGSGTRLTVV.

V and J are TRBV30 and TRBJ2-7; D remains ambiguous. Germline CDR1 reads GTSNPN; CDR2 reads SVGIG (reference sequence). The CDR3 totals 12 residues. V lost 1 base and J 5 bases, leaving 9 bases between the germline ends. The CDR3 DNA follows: TGTGCCTGGAGTGCGGATCTCCACGAGCAGTACTTC. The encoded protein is CAWSADLHEQYF.

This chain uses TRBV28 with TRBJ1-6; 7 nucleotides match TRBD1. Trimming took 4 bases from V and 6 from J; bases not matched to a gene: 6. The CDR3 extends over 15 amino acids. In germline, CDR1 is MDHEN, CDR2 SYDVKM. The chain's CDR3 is CASSSEQGPNSPLHF. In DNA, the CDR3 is TGTGCCAGCAGTTCAGAACAGGGGCCTAATTCACCCCTCCACTTT.

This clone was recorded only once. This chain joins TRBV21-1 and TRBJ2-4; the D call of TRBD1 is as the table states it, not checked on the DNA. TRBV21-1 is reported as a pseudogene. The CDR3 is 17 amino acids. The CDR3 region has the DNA TGTGCCAGCAGCAAAGCTGAAATTCGGACAGGGGTGAACATTCAGTACTTC. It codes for CASSKAEIRTGVNIQYF.

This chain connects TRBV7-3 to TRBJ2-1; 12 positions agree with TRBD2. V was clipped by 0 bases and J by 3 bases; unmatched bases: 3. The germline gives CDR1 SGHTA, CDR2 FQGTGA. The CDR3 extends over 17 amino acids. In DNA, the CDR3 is TGTGCCAGCAGCTTAACGAGGACTAGCGGGGACTACAATGAGCAGTTCTTC. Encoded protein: CASSLTRTSGDYNEQFF.

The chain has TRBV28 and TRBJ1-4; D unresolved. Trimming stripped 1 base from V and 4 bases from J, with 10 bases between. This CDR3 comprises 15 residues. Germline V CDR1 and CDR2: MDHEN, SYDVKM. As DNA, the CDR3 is TGTGCCAGCAGTTTATCACGGGGAGTTAATGAAAAACTGTTTTTT. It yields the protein CASSLSRGVNEKLFF.

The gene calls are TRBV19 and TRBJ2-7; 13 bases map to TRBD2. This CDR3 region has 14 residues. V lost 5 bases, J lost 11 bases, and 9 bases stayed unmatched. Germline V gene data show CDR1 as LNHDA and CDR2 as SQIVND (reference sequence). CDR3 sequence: CASSPSGTSGKEYF. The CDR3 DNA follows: TGTGCCAGTAGTCCATCCGGGACTAGCGGGAAGGAGTACTTC.

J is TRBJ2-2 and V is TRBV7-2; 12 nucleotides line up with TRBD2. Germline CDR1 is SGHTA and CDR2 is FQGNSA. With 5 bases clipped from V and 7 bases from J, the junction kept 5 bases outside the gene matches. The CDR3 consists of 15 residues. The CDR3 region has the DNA TGTGCCAGCAGCCCTGGACTAGCGGGGAACGGGGAGCTGTTTTTT. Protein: CASSPGLAGNGELFF. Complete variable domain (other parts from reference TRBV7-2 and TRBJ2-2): GAGVSQSPSNKVTEKGKDVELRCDPISGHTALYWYRQSLGQGLEFLIYFQGNSAPDKSGLPSDRFSAERTGGSVSTLTIQRTQQEDSAVYLCASSPGLAGNGELFFGEGSRLTVL.

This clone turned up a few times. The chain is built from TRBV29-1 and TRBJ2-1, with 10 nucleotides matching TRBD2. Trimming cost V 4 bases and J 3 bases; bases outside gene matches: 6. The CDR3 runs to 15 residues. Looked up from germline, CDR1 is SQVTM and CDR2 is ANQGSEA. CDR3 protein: CSVGLGTSVYNEQFF. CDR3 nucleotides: TGCAGCGTTGGTCTGGGGACTAGCGTCTACAATGAGCAGTTCTTC.

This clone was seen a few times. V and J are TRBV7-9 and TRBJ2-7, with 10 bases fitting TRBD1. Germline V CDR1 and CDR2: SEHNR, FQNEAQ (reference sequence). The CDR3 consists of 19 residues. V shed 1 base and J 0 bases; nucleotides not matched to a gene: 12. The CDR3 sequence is CASSLGIGTGVSSSYEQYF. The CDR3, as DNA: TGTGCCAGCAGCTTAGGGATCGGGACAGGGGTTTCCAGCTCCTACGAGCAGTACTTC.

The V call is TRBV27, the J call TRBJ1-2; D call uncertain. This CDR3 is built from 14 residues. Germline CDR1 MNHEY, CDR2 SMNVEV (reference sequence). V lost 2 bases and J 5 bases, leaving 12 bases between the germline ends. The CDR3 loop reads CASSLSSLAYGYTF. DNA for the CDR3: TGTGCCAGCAGTTTAAGTAGTTTGGCTTATGGCTACACCTTC.

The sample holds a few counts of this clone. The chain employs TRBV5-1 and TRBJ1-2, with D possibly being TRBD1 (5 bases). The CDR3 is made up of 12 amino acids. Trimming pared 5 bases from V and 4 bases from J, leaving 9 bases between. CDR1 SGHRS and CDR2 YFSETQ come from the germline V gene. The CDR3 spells CASSPGTYGYTF. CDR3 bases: TGCGCCAGCAGTCCAGGGACCTATGGCTACACCTTC.

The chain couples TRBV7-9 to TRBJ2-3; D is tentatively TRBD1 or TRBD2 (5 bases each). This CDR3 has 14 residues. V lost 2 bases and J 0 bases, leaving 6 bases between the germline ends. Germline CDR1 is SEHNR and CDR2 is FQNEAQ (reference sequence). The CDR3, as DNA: TGTGCCAGCAGCTTAAGGGACAGCACAGATACGCAGTATTTT. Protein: CASSLRDSTDTQYF.

The CDR3 here is CASSVEGTRTYNEQFF. As DNA, the CDR3 is TGTGCCAGCAGCGTAGAGGGGACTAGAACCTACAATGAGCAGTTCTTC. The chain carries TRBV9 and TRBJ2-1; 8 bases agree with TRBD2. Germline V gene lookup returns CDR1 SGDLS and CDR2 YYNGEE. CDR3 size: 16 residues. The V segment lost 0 bases and the J segment 2 bases; nucleotides outside the gene matches: 4.

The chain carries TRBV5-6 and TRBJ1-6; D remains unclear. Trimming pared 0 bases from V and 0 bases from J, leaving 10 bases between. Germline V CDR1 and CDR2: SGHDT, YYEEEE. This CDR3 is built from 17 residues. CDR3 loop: CASSLEAESSYNSPLHF. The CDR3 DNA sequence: TGTGCCAGCAGCTTGGAGGCGGAAAGCTCCTATAATTCACCCCTCCACTTT.

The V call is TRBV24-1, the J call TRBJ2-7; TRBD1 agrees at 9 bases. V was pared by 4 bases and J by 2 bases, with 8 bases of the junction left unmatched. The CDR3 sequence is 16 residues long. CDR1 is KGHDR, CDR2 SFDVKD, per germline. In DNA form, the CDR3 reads TGTGCCACCAGTGACGCTGGGACAGGGCGGACCTACGAGCAGTACTTC. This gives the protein CATSDAGTGRTYEQYF.

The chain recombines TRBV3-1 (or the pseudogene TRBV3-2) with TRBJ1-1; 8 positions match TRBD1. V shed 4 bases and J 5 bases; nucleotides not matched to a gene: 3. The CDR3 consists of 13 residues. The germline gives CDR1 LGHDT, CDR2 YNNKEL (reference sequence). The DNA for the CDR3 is TGTGCCAGCAGCCCGACAGGGGAAACTGAAGCTTTCTTT. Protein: CASSPTGETEAFF.

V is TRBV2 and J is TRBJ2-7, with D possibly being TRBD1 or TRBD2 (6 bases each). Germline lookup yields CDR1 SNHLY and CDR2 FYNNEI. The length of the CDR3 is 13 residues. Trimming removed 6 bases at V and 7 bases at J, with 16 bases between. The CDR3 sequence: CASSGGDRSEQYF. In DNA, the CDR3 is TGTGCCAGCAGCGGGGGCGACCGCTCGGAGCAGTACTTC.